These T cell receptor beta chains were read from a single sample in a study of control samples from healthy donors and cancer patients. Generated by immunoSEQ multiplex PCR, the TCRdb table keeps only in-frame clones and is missing some. The sample includes roughly 70,000 clones, over 75% of them seen just once. The sequenced sample consisted of blood. The receptor set was obtained from a man in his forties or fifties in good health. The CDR3 runs from the conserved cysteine through the conserved F or W. The order of the fields is D gene, clone size, V gene, J gene, CDR3 DNA, CDR3 protein. D genes are given only for firm matches. Not all rows give a size; the values are once, few, many and, for expanded clones, a class.

D gene: .
clone size: .
V gene: TRBV5-1
J gene: TRBJ1-6
CDR3 DNA: TGCGCCAGCACGGAACAGAATAATTCACCCCTCCACTTT
CDR3 protein: CASTEQNNSPLHF

D gene: .
clone size: few
V gene: TRBV7-2
J gene: TRBJ1-2
CDR3 DNA: TGTGCCAGCAGCCCGAGTCGGGGGATTAACTATGGCTACACCTTC
CDR3 protein: CASSPSRGINYGYTF

D gene: .
clone size: .
V gene: TRBV3-1/TRBV3-2
J gene: TRBJ2-5
CDR3 DNA: TGTGCCAGCAGCCTTTATGGAGAGACCCAGTACTTC
CDR3 protein: CASSLYGETQYF

D gene: .
clone size: .
V gene: TRBV7-2
J gene: TRBJ2-1
CDR3 DNA: TGTGCCAGCAGCCTCGGACGGGGTGAGCAGTTCTTC
CDR3 protein: CASSLGRGEQFF

D gene: .
clone size: .
V gene: TRBV12-3/TRBV12-4
J gene: TRBJ1-1
CDR3 DNA: TGTGCCAGCAGTTTGAGACAGAACACTGAAGCTTTCTTT
CDR3 protein: CASSLRQNTEAFF

D gene: TRBD1
clone size: .
V gene: TRBV5-6
J gene: TRBJ2-7
CDR3 DNA: TGTGCCAGCAGCTTGAGGACAGGGGAGGGGTACGAGCAGTACTTC
CDR3 protein: CASSLRTGEGYEQYF

D gene: .
clone size: .
V gene: TRBV19
J gene: TRBJ2-1
CDR3 DNA: TGTGCCAGTAGTCCACGCCAGGGGGGGCAGTTCTTC
CDR3 protein: CASSPRQGGQFF

D gene: .
clone size: few
V gene: TRBV4-2
J gene: TRBJ2-2
CDR3 DNA: TGTGCCAGCAGCCGGATAGACGCCGGGGAGCTGTTTTTT
CDR3 protein: CASSRIDAGELFF

D gene: .
clone size: .
V gene: TRBV29-1
J gene: TRBJ1-1
CDR3 DNA: TGCAGCGTAAACAGACCAAACACTGAAGCTTTCTTT
CDR3 protein: CSVNRPNTEAFF

D gene: TRBD1
clone size: .
V gene: TRBV15
J gene: TRBJ1-5
CDR3 DNA: TGTGCCACCAGCAGCACAGGGGGATTCAATCAGCCCCAGCATTTT
CDR3 protein: CATSSTGGFNQPQHF